This record covers a single T cell receptor beta chain. This record belongs to a study of cytomegalovirus exposure and HLA in healthy donors. Trimming removed 0 bases from V and 3 bases from J; junction bases left unmatched: 6. This CDR3 has 17 amino acids. The germline V gene has CDR1 SGHVS and CDR2 FNYEAQ. The PCR contained 60 Vbeta and 13 Jbeta primers. The data were produced by immunoSEQ multiplex PCR, yet TCRdb's version contains in-frame clones alone and is incomplete. The repertoire includes 150,000 to 200,000 clones, 78% of them detected once, and 3% to 3.5% sits in the top ten. This sequence originates from a woman in her 40s in good health and CMV-seronegative. The J gene is TRBJ2-7, the V gene TRBV7-6; 12 bases map to TRBD2. Sequenced sample: PBMCs. The CDR3 reads CASSLAPTSGGFYEQYF. The CDR3 bases are TGTGCCAGCAGCTTAGCTCCCACTAGCGGGGGGTTCTACGAGCAGTACTTC. The full variable domain, its missing parts supplied by reference TRBV7-6 and TRBJ2-7, is GAGVSQSPRYKVTKRGQDVALRCDPISGHVSLYWYRQALGQGPEFLTYFNYEAQQDKSGLPNDRFSAERPEGSISTLTIQRTEQRDSAMYRCASSLAPTSGGFYEQYFGPGTRLTVT.